This TCR beta chain was sequenced in a study of cytotoxic CD8 clonotypes in ibrutinib-treated CLL. Study results and limitations: Clonality correlated strongly with circulating CD8+ T cells and exceeded age-matched healthy donors at baseline.

Genomic DNA in an amount of around 2.2 micrograms was extracted from cryopreserved PBMCs and used for the preparation of TCR beta libraries. The sequencing depth, 1 in 200,000 to 1 in 1 million T cells, was the target. Assay: immunoSEQ multiplex PCR; the TCRdb copy retains only in-frame clones and omits some. The sample lists over 130,000 clones; around 80% were seen once. Germline CDR1 is SEHNR and CDR2 is FQNEAQ (reference sequence). The CDR3 sequence is 16 residues long. The germline V and J ends were trimmed by 4 bases and 1 base, with 17 bases remaining between them. On this clone itself: What it binds is unknown.

The J gene is TRBJ2-7, the V gene TRBV7-9; D ambiguous. This sample comprised PBMCs, obtained after 36 months of ibrutinib treatment. The sequence was obtained from a human donor with chronic lymphocytic leukemia. This CDR3 is CASSSQHHLSSYEQYF. The CDR3 DNA is TGTGCCAGCAGCTCCCAACACCACCTGTCATCCTACGAGCAGTACTTC. The whole variable domain, filled in from reference TRBV7-9 and TRBJ2-7, reads DTGVSQNPRHKITKRGQNVTFRCDPISEHNRLYWYRQTLGQGPEFLTYFQNEAQLEKSRLLSDRFSAERPKGSFSTLEIQRTEQGDSAMYLCASSSQHHLSSYEQYFGPGTRLTVT.